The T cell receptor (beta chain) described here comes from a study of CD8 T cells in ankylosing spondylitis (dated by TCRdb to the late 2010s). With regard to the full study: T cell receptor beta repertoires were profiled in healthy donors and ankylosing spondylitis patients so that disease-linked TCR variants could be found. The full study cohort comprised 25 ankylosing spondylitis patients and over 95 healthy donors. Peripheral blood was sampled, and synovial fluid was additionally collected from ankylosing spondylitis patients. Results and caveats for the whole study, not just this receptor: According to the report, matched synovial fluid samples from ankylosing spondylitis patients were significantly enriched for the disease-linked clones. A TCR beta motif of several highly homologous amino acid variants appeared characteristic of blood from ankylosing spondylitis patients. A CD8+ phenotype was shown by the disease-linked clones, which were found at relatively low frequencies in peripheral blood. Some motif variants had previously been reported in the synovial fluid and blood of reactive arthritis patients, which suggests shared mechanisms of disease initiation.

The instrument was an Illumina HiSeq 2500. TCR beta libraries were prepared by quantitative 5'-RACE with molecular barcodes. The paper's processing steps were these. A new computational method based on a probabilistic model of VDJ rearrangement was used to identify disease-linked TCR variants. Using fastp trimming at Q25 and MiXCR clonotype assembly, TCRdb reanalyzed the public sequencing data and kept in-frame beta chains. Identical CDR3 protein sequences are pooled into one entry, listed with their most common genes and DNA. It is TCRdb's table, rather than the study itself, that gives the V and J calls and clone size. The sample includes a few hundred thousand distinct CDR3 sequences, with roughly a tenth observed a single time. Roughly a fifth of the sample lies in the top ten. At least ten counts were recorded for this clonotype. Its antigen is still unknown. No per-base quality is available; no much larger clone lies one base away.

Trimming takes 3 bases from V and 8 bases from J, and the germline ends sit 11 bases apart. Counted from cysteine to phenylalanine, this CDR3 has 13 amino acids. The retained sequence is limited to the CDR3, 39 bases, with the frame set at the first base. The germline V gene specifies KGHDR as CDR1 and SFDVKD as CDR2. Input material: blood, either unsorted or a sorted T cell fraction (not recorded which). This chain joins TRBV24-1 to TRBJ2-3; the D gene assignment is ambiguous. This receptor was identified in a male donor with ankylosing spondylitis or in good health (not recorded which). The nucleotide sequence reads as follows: TGTGCCACCAGTGATCCCTTACAGACTACGCAGTATTTT. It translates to CATSDPLQTTQYF.